One and the same sample provided the 8 T cell receptor beta chains below, sequenced in a study of post-analysis software for immune sequencing data. Overall study results and limits: TRBV5-6, TRBV5-1 and TRBV20-1 were among five TRBV segments more frequent in patients than controls.

Tagging with unique molecular identifiers was a feature of the TCR beta cDNA libraries. TCRdb recomputed calls from the PCR reads with MiXCR, one row per CDR3 protein. The table records fewer than 850,000 distinct CDR3 sequences, under 60% of them present only once. No cognate antigen is known for these TCRs. Sample: blood. Source of these receptors: a girl aged 10 to 17 with multiple sclerosis.

V usage is TRBV24-1 and J usage is TRBJ2-7; TRBD2 matches at 7 bases. The J call could be wrong; TRBJ2-5 is a better fit for the DNA end. Germline V gene lookup returns CDR1 KGHDR and CDR2 SFDVKD. CDR3 length: 14 amino acids. The CDR3 is CATQTGGGEETQYF. The CDR3 DNA follows: TGTGCCACCCAGACTGGCGGGGGTGAAGAGACCCAGTACTTC.

In this sample, this clonotype turned up a few times. This rearrangement joins TRBV29-1 to TRBJ2-3, with a weak D call TRBD2 (5 bases). Germline CDR1 reads SQVTM; CDR2 reads ANQGSEA. V dropped 7 bases and J dropped 4 bases, with 12 bases sitting between them. The CDR3 covers 12 residues. The CDR3 protein is CSETRAADTQYF. CDR3 nucleotide sequence: TGCAGCGAAACCCGAGCGGCAGATACGCAGTATTTT.

There are a few counts of this clonotype. The chain uses TRBV6-6 and TRBJ1-1, with D unresolved. Germline-derived CDR1 and CDR2 are MNHNY and SVGAGI (reference sequence). CDR3 length equals 14 residues. Trimming took off 2 bases at V and 1 base at J, with 8 bases between the two ends. The CDR3 DNA follows: TGTGCCAGCAGTTACCACCATACGAACACTGAAGCTTTCTTT. Translation gives CASSYHHTNTEAFF.

This chain uses TRBV5-1 with TRBJ1-2, with 8 bases matching TRBD1. Germline lookup yields CDR1 SGHRS and CDR2 YFSETQ. Trimming at V came to 4 bases and at J to 6 bases, leaving 14 bases not matched to a gene. The CDR3 covers 16 residues. The DNA of the CDR3 is TGCGCCAGCAGCCGTGGGGCGGACAGGGCCCCCGATGGCTACACCTTC. Its protein is CASSRGADRAPDGYTF. Looking up the rest from reference TRBV5-1 and TRBJ1-2 gives the full variable domain: KAGVTQTPRYLIKTRGQQVTLSCSPISGHRSVSWYQQTPGQGLQFLFEYFSETQRNKGNFPGRFSGRQFSNSRSEMNVSTLELGDSALYLCASSRGADRAPDGYTFGSGTRLTVV.

The V gene is TRBV12-3 or TRBV12-4, the J gene TRBJ1-1, with 8 bases matching TRBD1. This CDR3 has 14 amino acids. V gave up 5 bases and J gave up 5 bases; unmatched junction bases: 7. The CDR3 region has the DNA TGTGCCAGCAGTACCGGGACAGGAAAGACTGAAGCTTTCTTT. This gives the protein CASSTGTGKTEAFF.

J is TRBJ2-1 and V is TRBV10-3, with 9 bases matching TRBD2. This CDR3 contains 16 residues. Germline assignment: CDR1 ENHRY and CDR2 SYGVKD. The junction had 8 bases not matched to a gene; V was cut back by 8 bases and J by 0 bases. The CDR3 loop reads CAIQAGGPDSYNEQFF. The CDR3 DNA reads as TGTGCCATCCAGGCGGGAGGGCCAGACTCCTACAATGAGCAGTTCTTC.

This sequence joins TRBV5-1 and TRBJ2-5, with 7 bases fitting TRBD1. CDR3 length: 16 residues. CDR1 is SGHRS and CDR2 is YFSETQ in the germline V gene. J lost 2 bases, V lost 0 bases, and 7 bases had no gene match. The CDR3 reads CASSLVGQEPQETQYF. The CDR3 DNA reads as TGCGCCAGCAGCTTGGTTGGACAGGAGCCTCAAGAGACCCAGTACTTC.

This clonotype was found a few times. The rearrangement uses TRBV13 and TRBJ2-7; D gene ambiguous. Trimming pared 2 bases from V and 7 bases from J, leaving 9 bases between. CDR1 and CDR2 (germline): PRHDT, FYEKMQ (reference sequence). There are 12 residues in the CDR3. For the CDR3, the DNA is TGTGCCAGCAGCTTATCCCCTTGGGAGCAGTACTTC. Translating gives CASSLSPWEQYF.